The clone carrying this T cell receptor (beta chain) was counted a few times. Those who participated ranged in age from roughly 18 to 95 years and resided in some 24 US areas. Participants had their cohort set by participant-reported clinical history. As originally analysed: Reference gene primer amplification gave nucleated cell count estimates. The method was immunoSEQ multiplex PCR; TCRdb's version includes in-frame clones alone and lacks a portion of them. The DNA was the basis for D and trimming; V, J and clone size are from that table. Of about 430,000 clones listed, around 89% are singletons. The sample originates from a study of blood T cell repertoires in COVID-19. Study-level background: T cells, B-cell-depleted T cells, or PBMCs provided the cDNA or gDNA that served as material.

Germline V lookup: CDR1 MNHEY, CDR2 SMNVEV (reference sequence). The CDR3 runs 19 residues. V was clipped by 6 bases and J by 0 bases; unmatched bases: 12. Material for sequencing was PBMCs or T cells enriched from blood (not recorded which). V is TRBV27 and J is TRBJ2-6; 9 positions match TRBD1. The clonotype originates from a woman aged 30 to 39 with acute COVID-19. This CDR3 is CASSPKADRGNSGANVLTF. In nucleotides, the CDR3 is TGTGCCAGCAGCCCTAAAGCCGACAGGGGGAACTCTGGGGCCAACGTCCTGACTTTC.